Below are 20 T cell receptor beta chains sequenced from a single sample in a study of T cell responses to AZD1222 COVID-19 vaccine. Method: immunoSEQ multiplex PCR; TCRdb's copy keeps in-frame clones and lacks some. The sample records some 120,000 clones, 88% being singletons. Sample: peripheral blood, taken on day 0 of MenACWY control vaccination. All receptors derive from an adult in good health.

The J gene is TRBJ1-2, the V gene TRBV28, with a tentative D call TRBD1 (6 bases). Trimming pared 10 bases from V and 7 bases from J, leaving 28 bases between. The CDR3 totals 16 residues. Germline loops: CDR1 MDHEN, CDR2 SYDVKM. The CDR3 DNA sequence: TGTGCCAACTCGGACAGCGACTACACTATCGCACGTGGCTACACCTTC. It translates to CANSDSDYTIARGYTF.

This chain joins TRBV30 and TRBJ1-1; D unresolved. The V gene lost 5 bases and the J gene lost 4 bases, with 14 bases spanning the gap. The V gene's germline CDR1 is GTSNPN and CDR2 SVGIG (reference sequence). The CDR3 has 13 residues. The CDR3 bases are TGTGCCTGGGGTATAGGGCCTAGCACTGAAGCTTTCTTT. Translating it yields CAWGIGPSTEAFF.

The chain carries TRBV5-6 and TRBJ2-7, with D perhaps TRBD1 or TRBD2 (6 bases each). Between the trimmed V and J ends, which lost 3 bases and 1 base, there was a span of 14 bases. Germline loops: CDR1 SGHDT, CDR2 YYEEEE. CDR3 length equals 15 residues. DNA of the CDR3: TGTGCCAGCAGCTCGCTCCTAGGGGGGTCCTACGAGCAGTACTTC. Encoded protein: CASSSLLGGSYEQYF.

The chain uses TRBV27 and TRBJ2-3, with D perhaps matching TRBD2 (7 bases). Trimming removed 8 bases from V and 0 bases from J, with 21 bases in between. Germline V CDR1 and CDR2: MNHEY, SMNVEV (reference sequence). The CDR3 length is 17 residues. CDR3 sequence (DNA): TGTGCCAGCTTCCCCCAGGGGACTACGATTAGCACAGATACGCAGTATTTT. This translates into CASFPQGTTISTDTQYF.

The chain links TRBV7-3 to TRBJ2-2; TRBD1 aligns across 9 bases. CDR3 length: 15 residues. V gave up 3 bases and J gave up 7 bases; unmatched junction bases: 6. CDR1 and CDR2 (germline): SGHTA, FQGTGA. CDR3 sequence: CASSFLTGGSGELFF. CDR3 DNA: TGTGCCAGCAGCTTTCTAACAGGGGGCAGCGGGGAGCTGTTTTTT.

The chain employs TRBV12-3 or TRBV12-4 and TRBJ1-1; D gene uncertain. The ends were cut back, 6 bases at V and 4 bases at J, with 12 bases in the middle. The CDR3 loop spans 13 amino acids. This CDR3 is CASRTLLGTEAFF. DNA for the CDR3: TGTGCCAGCAGGACTTTGCTGGGCACTGAAGCTTTCTTT.

The chain joins TRBV6-2 or TRBV6-3 to TRBJ2-7; D is tentatively TRBD1 or TRBD2 (5 bases each). This CDR3 comprises 15 residues. V was trimmed by 4 bases and J by 0 bases, leaving 13 bases between them. Germline-derived CDR1 and CDR2 are MNHEY and SVGEGT. The CDR3 DNA is TGTGCCAGCAGTTTTTCCCGGGACGCCTCCTACGAGCAGTACTTC. This codes for CASSFSRDASYEQYF.

This clone occurred once. The chain combines TRBV28 with TRBJ2-1; D uncertain. The CDR3 runs 16 residues. V was pared by 5 bases and J by 0 bases, with 14 bases between. Germline CDR1 is MDHEN and CDR2 is SYDVKM. The CDR3 protein is CASSPHHPSSYNEQFF. In DNA form, the CDR3 reads TGTGCCAGCAGTCCCCATCATCCCAGCTCCTACAATGAGCAGTTCTTC.

The V and J genes are TRBV12-3 or TRBV12-4 and TRBJ2-3; D uncertain. Trimming took 4 bases from V and 5 from J, leaving 7 bases between them. The CDR3 contains 12 residues. CDR3 protein: CASSYIVDTQYF. The CDR3, as DNA: TGTGCCAGCAGTTACATTGTAGATACGCAGTATTTT.

The J gene is TRBJ2-3, the V gene TRBV5-1; 8 positions match TRBD2. The CDR3 covers 16 residues. The V gene's germline CDR1 is SGHRS and CDR2 YFSETQ. The J segment lost 0 bases and the V segment lost 3 bases, leaving 6 bases of the junction unmatched. The CDR3 DNA sequence: TGCGCCAGCAGCTCCTTACTAGCGGCTAGCACAGATACGCAGTATTTT. As protein: CASSSLLAASTDTQYF. The full variable domain, its missing parts supplied by reference TRBV5-1 and TRBJ2-3, is KAGVTQTPRYLIKTRGQQVTLSCSPISGHRSVSWYQQTPGQGLQFLFEYFSETQRNKGNFPGRFSGRQFSNSRSEMNVSTLELGDSALYLCASSSLLAASTDTQYFGPGTRLTVL.

The V call is TRBV9, the J call TRBJ2-2; D ambiguous. Germline CDR1 and CDR2: SGDLS and YYNGEE. The CDR3 covers 13 residues. V was pared by 3 bases and J by 6 bases, with 9 bases between. CDR3 coding DNA: TGTGCCAGCAGCGCCAAGGAATCCGGGGAGCTGTTTTTT. Amino acid sequence: CASSAKESGELFF.

The chain employs TRBV5-1 and TRBJ1-5; tentative D call: TRBD1 (6 bases). Germline CDR1 reads SGHRS; CDR2 reads YFSETQ. This CDR3 is built from 14 residues. V was cut by 2 bases and J by 3 bases, with 9 bases left in between. This CDR3 is CASSFGGHNQPQHF. CDR3 nucleotide sequence: TGCGCCAGCAGCTTTGGGGGCCACAATCAGCCCCAGCATTTT. Together with reference TRBV5-1 and TRBJ1-5, the CDR3 gives the full variable domain: KAGVTQTPRYLIKTRGQQVTLSCSPISGHRSVSWYQQTPGQGLQFLFEYFSETQRNKGNFPGRFSGRQFSNSRSEMNVSTLELGDSALYLCASSFGGHNQPQHFGDGTRLSIL.

The V call is TRBV19, the J call TRBJ2-5, with TRBD2 matching 7 bases. Germline CDR1 is LNHDA and CDR2 is SQIVND (reference sequence). The CDR3 loop spans 15 amino acids. Trimming removed 4 bases from V and 4 bases from J; junction bases left unmatched: 9. CDR3 loop: CASSTLAGRGETQYF. Written as DNA, the CDR3 is TGTGCCAGTAGTACTTTAGCGGGCCGGGGAGAGACCCAGTACTTC.

The V gene is TRBV2, the J gene TRBJ1-2, with 9 nucleotides matching TRBD1. Trimming removed 5 bases from V and 4 bases from J; junction bases left unmatched: 11. The CDR3 is 16 residues long. Germline V gene sequence: CDR1 SNHLY, CDR2 FYNNEI. CDR3 in DNA: TGTGCCAGCAGTACCCAGCGGACAGGGGTCGGCTATGGCTACACCTTC. It specifies CASSTQRTGVGYGYTF.

V and J are TRBV5-1 and TRBJ1-4; D remains unclear. The CDR3 is made up of 16 amino acids. The V end was cut by 0 bases, the J end by 3 bases, with 12 bases between. Germline V gene lookup returns CDR1 SGHRS and CDR2 YFSETQ. The DNA of the CDR3 is TGCGCCAGCAGCTTGGTCGGAGGGAATGCTAATGAAAAACTGTTTTTT. This encodes CASSLVGGNANEKLFF.

The chain has TRBV30 and TRBJ2-7; 8 bases fit TRBD2. Germline CDR1 reads GTSNPN; CDR2 reads SVGIG (reference sequence). This CDR3 has 15 residues. V shed 0 bases, J shed 0 bases, and the junction held 4 bases outside the gene matches. As DNA, the CDR3 is TGTGCCTGGAGTGTACGTAGCGGGAACTCCTACGAGCAGTACTTC. Translation: CAWSVRSGNSYEQYF.

This chain uses TRBV18 with TRBJ1-3, with 7 bases aligning to TRBD1. This CDR3 region has 15 residues. J gave up 4 bases and V 3 bases, and 6 bases lay outside the gene matches. Per the germline V gene, CDR1 is KGHSH and CDR2 is LQKENI. The CDR3 loop is CASSPTGLAGNTIYF. Written as DNA, the CDR3 is TGTGCCAGCTCACCGACAGGGCTTGCAGGAAACACCATATATTTT.

This chain uses TRBV12-3 or TRBV12-4 with TRBJ2-7; D remains unclear. The V and J ends lost 0 bases and 11 bases respectively, with 11 bases between them. This CDR3 has 12 amino acids. The CDR3 protein is CASSLAKTAKYF. The CDR3 DNA sequence: TGTGCCAGCAGTTTAGCTAAGACGGCTAAGTACTTC.

The genes are TRBV7-8 and TRBJ1-2; D gene unclear. V lost 2 bases to trimming and J lost 4 bases, with 11 bases between them. Germline V lookup: CDR1 SGHVS, CDR2 FQNEAQ. This CDR3 spans 14 amino acids. The CDR3 region is CASSLSPGLYGYTF. Written as DNA, the CDR3 is TGTGCCAGCAGCTTATCTCCAGGTCTCTATGGCTACACCTTC.

Only a few counts were recorded for this clone. The V gene is TRBV2, the J gene TRBJ2-6, with D uncertain. This CDR3 has 15 amino acids. Germline loops: CDR1 SNHLY, CDR2 FYNNEI. V dropped 3 bases and J dropped 0 bases, with 6 bases sitting between them. The CDR3 is CASSDWNSGANVLTF. In nucleotides, the CDR3 is TGTGCCAGCAGTGACTGGAACTCTGGGGCCAACGTCCTGACTTTC.